These 17 T cell receptor beta chains came from one sample sequenced in a study of T cells in Graves' hyperthyroidism and ophthalmopathy. TCR beta CDR3 region amplification was performed from RNA transcripts. An initial round of RT-PCR targeting the TCR CDR3 relied on the HTBI primer set. TCRdb fed the multiplex PCR reads into MiXCR, producing one record per CDR3 protein. The sample has approximately 870,000 distinct CDR3 sequences, over 35% seen once; the top ten hold 8.9%. Specimen: blood. The receptors were gathered from a man aged 18 to 35 with Graves' hyperthyroidism.

V usage is TRBV20-1 and J usage is TRBJ2-7; 11 bases fit TRBD2. This CDR3 is built from 15 residues. Germline CDR1 DFQATT, CDR2 SNEGSKA (reference sequence). J lost 5 bases, V lost 6 bases, and 12 bases had no gene match. CDR3 loop: CSARTSGCSRDEQYF. The CDR3 nucleotides are TGCAGTGCGAGGACTAGCGGGTGTTCGCGGGACGAGCAGTACTTC.

This clonotype was observed at least ten times. The junction departs from the called germline gene at one end, perhaps through a read error. The rearrangement uses TRBV9 and TRBJ2-2; 9 bases align to TRBD1. CDR1 and CDR2 (germline): SGDLS, YYNGEE. This CDR3 spans 13 amino acids. The CDR3 sequence is CASSGQGSGELFF. CDR3 bases: TGTGCCAGCAGTGGACAGGGGAGCGGGGAACTGTTTTTT. Supplemented by reference TRBV9 and TRBJ2-2, the full variable domain reads DSGVTQTPKHLITATGQRVTLRCSPRSGDLSVYWYQQSLDQGLQFLIQYYNGEERAKGNILERFSAQQFPDLHSELNLSSLELGDSALYFCASSGQGSGELFFGEGSRLTVL.

A word on this clonotype: This may come from a read error, since a much larger clone is one base off. The chain uses TRBV9 and TRBJ1-1; D remains ambiguous. The germline gives CDR1 SGDLS, CDR2 YYNGEE. The length of the CDR3 is 14 residues. V lost 3 bases to trimming and J lost 3 bases, with 12 bases between them. The CDR3 protein is CASSGGPLYTEAFF. Here the CDR3 DNA reads TGTGCCAGCAGCGGAGGGCCCTTGTACACTGAAGCTTTCTTT.

This clonotype was seen repeatedly, ten times or more. The rearrangement links TRBV7-2 to TRBJ1-2, with TRBD1 as a possible D gene (6 bases). This CDR3 has 15 residues. V lost 4 bases and J 4 bases, leaving 16 bases between the germline ends. The germline gives CDR1 SGHTA, CDR2 FQGNSA. The CDR3 bases are TGTGCCAGCAGCTCTCCTAAAGACAGGTTCTATGGCTACACCTTC. It encodes CASSSPKDRFYGYTF.

This clonotype was observed at least ten times. The CDR3 DNA reads as TGTGCCAGCAGCTACCTTCGGCCGGGGAATTCACCCCTCCACTTT. It specifies CASSYLRPGNSPLHF. The V call is TRBV7-3, the J call TRBJ1-6, with D unresolved. Germline CDR1 SGHTA, CDR2 FQGTGA. V lost 4 bases and J lost 7, with 14 bases in between. The CDR3 has 15 residues.

The chain employs TRBV2 and TRBJ1-4, with D unresolved. In germline, CDR1 is SNHLY, CDR2 FYNNEI. The length of the CDR3 is 16 residues. V lost 6 bases and J lost 4, with 18 bases in between. CDR3 bases: TGTGCCAGCAGGGCTGACACACTTGCAATTAATGAAAAACTGTTTTTT. Residues: CASRADTLAINEKLFF.

The CDR3 protein is CASSPLGSTTEAFF. The CDR3 DNA is TGTGCCAGCTCACCACTTGGGAGTACCACTGAAGCTTTCTTT. The chain uses TRBV7-9 and TRBJ1-1; D gene unclear. CDR3 length: 14 amino acids. Trimming left V 8 bases short and J 4 bases short, with 17 bases between. From germline, CDR1 is SEHNR and CDR2 FQNEAQ (reference sequence).

Many counts were recorded for this clonotype. The rearrangement joins TRBV2 to TRBJ1-5; the D is unclear. The CDR3 runs 12 residues. Germline CDR1 SNHLY, CDR2 FYNNEI. V lost 5 bases to trimming and J lost 5 bases, with 7 bases between them. DNA of the CDR3: TGTGCCAGCAGTTACACCGATCAGCCCCAGCATTTT. Its translation is CASSYTDQPQHF.

J is TRBJ2-5 and V is TRBV7-9; a weak D match, TRBD2 (7 bases). Germline V gene data show CDR1 as SEHNR and CDR2 as FQNEAQ (reference sequence). Trimming left V 6 bases short and J 5 bases short, with 19 bases between. The CDR3 covers 15 residues. The CDR3 region is CASSSGGGAGETQYF. The CDR3 nucleotides are TGTGCCAGCAGTTCCGGTGGGGGGGCCGGGGAGACCCAGTACTTC.

The chain employs TRBV14 and TRBJ2-2, with no clear D. From germline, CDR1 is SGHDN and CDR2 FVKESK. CDR3 size: 15 residues. V was clipped by 0 bases and J by 4 bases, with 9 bases between them. CDR3 in DNA: TGTGCCAGCAGCCAAGAGCCGGGCCGCACCGGGGAGCTGTTTTTT. Translation: CASSQEPGRTGELFF.

This clonotype was seen repeatedly, ten times or more. The V and J genes are TRBV12-3 or TRBV12-4 and TRBJ1-2; D gene unclear. With 6 bases removed from V and 7 bases from J, the gap between germline ends came to 6 bases. The CDR3 extends over 10 amino acids. The CDR3 DNA is TGTGCCAGCAGGGGTTCTGGCTACACCTTC. It translates to CASRGSGYTF.

The chain links TRBV20-1 to TRBJ2-7; unclear D gene. Per germline, CDR1 DFQATT and CDR2 SNEGSKA (reference sequence). V dropped 5 bases and J dropped 3 bases, with 11 bases sitting between them. The length of the CDR3 is 12 residues. The CDR3 loop reads CSAGDLYYEQYF. The CDR3 DNA reads TGCAGTGCTGGGGATTTGTACTACGAGCAGTACTTC.

The rearrangement joins TRBV9 to TRBJ2-5; tentatively, D is TRBD1 (5 bases). The CDR3 length is 17 residues. The germline V and J ends were trimmed by 4 bases and 0 bases, with 19 bases remaining between them. Germline CDR1 reads SGDLS; CDR2 reads YYNGEE. CDR3 coding DNA: TGTGCCAGCAGCCAAGATGAGGCAGGGCCCAACCAAGAGACCCAGTACTTC. Amino acid sequence: CASSQDEAGPNQETQYF.

Details on this clonotype: Since a much larger clone is just one base distant, this may be a read error. This sequence joins TRBV24-1 and TRBJ2-2; 7 bases match TRBD1. Germline V lookup: CDR1 KGHDR, CDR2 SFDVKD. The CDR3 spans 16 residues. CDR3 sequence: CATSDPDRAGAGELLF. The CDR3 nucleotides are TGTGCCACCAGTGACCCCGACAGGGCTGGTGCCGGGGAGCTGCTTTTT.

This chain joins TRBV4-1 and TRBJ2-2; D possibly corresponds to TRBD1 (5 bases). There are 16 residues in the CDR3. Trimming took off 4 bases at V and 4 bases at J, with 16 bases between the two ends. Germline CDR1 MGHRA, CDR2 YSYEKL. The DNA of the CDR3 is TGCGCCAGCAGCCCCGCGCCTATAGGGGCCACCGGGGAGCTGTTTTTT. It translates to CASSPAPIGATGELFF.

This clonotype was found many times. The chain links TRBV25-1 to TRBJ1-4, with a tentative D call TRBD1 (6 bases). Trimming cost V 8 bases and J 3 bases, with 10 bases left between them. There are 13 residues in the CDR3. Germline V gene sequence: CDR1 MGHDK, CDR2 SYGVNS. DNA for the CDR3: TGTGCCAGCCAGGACAGCCCTAATGAAAAACTGTTTTTT. Its protein product is CASQDSPNEKLFF. Full variable domain (remainder filled in from reference TRBV25-1 and TRBJ1-4): EADIYQTPRYLVIGTGKKITLECSQTMGHDKMYWYQQDPGMELHLIHYSYGVNSTEKGDLSSESTVSRIRTEHFPLTLESARPSHTSQYLCASQDSPNEKLFFGSGTQLSVL.

The table lists this clonotype with a few counts. The DNA for the CDR3 is TGTGCCAGCAGCGTCGGGACAGCCCTAAATCAGCCCCAGCATTTT. Translating gives CASSVGTALNQPQHF. The chain employs TRBV9 and TRBJ1-5, with 7 bases identical to TRBD1. Germline V gives CDR1 SGDLS, CDR2 YYNGEE. The CDR3 is made up of 15 amino acids. V shed 2 bases and J 4 bases; nucleotides not matched to a gene: 6.